The source of this T cell receptor (beta chain) is a study of blood T cell repertoires in COVID-19. Study-level background: Samples taken during acute and convalescent COVID-19 were collected in the United States, Italy and Spain.

Followed longitudinally, the Seattle patients had been enrolled during active infection. In the original workflow: Counts of nucleated cells, estimated from reference gene primer amplification, were obtained. Measured with immunoSEQ multiplex PCR; TCRdb has only the in-frame clones, and not every one. The V and J calls and clone size are taken from that table; D and trimming were inferred from the DNA. The repertoire holds about 350,000 clones, with roughly 89% as singletons. V dropped 3 bases and J dropped 8 bases, with 17 bases sitting between them. The length of the CDR3 is 15 residues. CDR1 and CDR2 (germline): SNHLY, FYNNEI.

The V and J genes are TRBV2 and TRBJ2-1; TRBD1 is a possible D gene (6 bases). This receptor was taken from a woman aged 55-70 years with COVID-19, enrolled during active disease. Sequenced input: peripheral blood. CDR3: CASSDVGNRADEQFF. The CDR3 region has the DNA TGTGCCAGCAGTGATGTCGGGAACAGGGCGGATGAGCAGTTCTTC.